Listed below are T cell receptor beta chains from one sample, sequenced in a study of T cells in Graves' hyperthyroidism and ophthalmopathy. TCRdb independently ran MiXCR on the multiplex PCR reads; one entry per CDR3 protein. Counted here are approximately 740,000 distinct CDR3 sequences, about 15% occurring once; the ten biggest clones make up approximately 10%. Sequencing used blood. Receptors were obtained from a woman between 18 and 29 years old with Graves' hyperthyroidism. Each CDR3 is given with its conserved first and last residue. The D gene is left open where the match is weak. Clone sizes are given selectively: once, few, many, or a class where the clone is expanded.

D: .; V: TRBV2; size: many; J: TRBJ2-2; CDR3: CASKQGGVQNTGELFF; DNA: TGTGCCAGCAAACAAGGGGGAGTTCAGAACACCGGGGAGCTGTTTTTT
D: .; V: TRBV20-1; size: many; J: TRBJ2-1; CDR3: CSLRGTDGNEQFF; DNA: TGCAGCCTGAGGGGCACGGACGGGAATGAGCAGTTCTTC
D: TRBD2; V: TRBV7-3; size: .; J: TRBJ2-7; CDR3: CASSLLGLAARGSYEQYF; DNA: TGTGCCAGCAGCTTACTGGGACTAGCGGCAAGGGGCTCCTACGAGCAGTACTTC
D: TRBD2; V: TRBV7-2; size: .; J: TRBJ2-1; CDR3: CASSFRTSGGSYNEQFF; DNA: TGTGCCAGCAGCTTTCGGACTAGCGGGGGCTCCTACAATGAGCAGTTCTTC
D: .; V: TRBV6-2/TRBV6-3; size: few; J: TRBJ2-2; CDR3: CASNYGAGELFF; DNA: TGTGCCAGCAATTACGGGGCCGGGGAGCTGTTTTTT
D: TRBD2; V: TRBV29-1; size: .; J: TRBJ2-5; CDR3: CSVESGGTWETQYF; DNA: TGCAGCGTTGAATCGGGAGGGACGTGGGAGACCCAGTACTTC
D: .; V: TRBV10-3; size: many; J: TRBJ2-7; CDR3: CAISESGQYEQYF; DNA: TGTGCCATCAGTGAGTCAGGACAGTACGAGCAGTACTTC
D: .; V: TRBV28; size: few; J: TRBJ2-7; CDR3: CASSSVTYEQYF; DNA: TGTGCCAGCAGTTCCGTGACCTACGAGCAGTACTTC
D: .; V: TRBV20-1; size: .; J: TRBJ2-2; CDR3: CSATNTGELFF; DNA: TGCAGTGCCACCAACACCGGGGAGCTGTTTTTT
D: TRBD2; V: TRBV7-2; size: .; J: TRBJ2-1; CDR3: CASSLAGPEQFF; DNA: TGTGCCAGCAGCCTAGCGGGCCCTGAGCAGTTCTTC
D: .; V: TRBV27; size: few; J: TRBJ2-3; CDR3: CASSSSNTDTQYF; DNA: TGTGCCAGCAGTTCATCGAACACAGATACGCAGTATTTT
D: .; V: TRBV12-3/TRBV12-4; size: .; J: TRBJ1-2; CDR3: CASSHRLNYGYTF; DNA: TGTGCCAGCAGTCATAGGCTCAACTATGGCTACACCTTC
D: .; V: TRBV6-5; size: many; J: TRBJ1-3; CDR3: CASSYSKRPGNTIYF; DNA: TGTGCCAGCAGTTACTCGAAGAGGCCTGGAAACACCATATATTTT
D: .; V: TRBV29-1; size: few; J: TRBJ2-1; CDR3: CSAVGPANEQFF; DNA: TGCAGCGCTGTGGGACCCGCTAATGAGCAGTTCTTC
D: .; V: TRBV7-3; size: .; J: TRBJ1-1; CDR3: CASSLTVVNTEAFF; DNA: TGTGCCAGCAGCCTCACTGTCGTGAACACTGAAGCTTTCTTT
D: .; V: TRBV24-1; size: many; J: TRBJ2-1; CDR3: CATKDSSYNEQFF; DNA: TGTGCCACCAAGGACAGTTCCTACAATGAGCAGTTCTTC
D: TRBD2; V: TRBV15; size: many; J: TRBJ2-1; CDR3: CATSRVREGLYNEQFF; DNA: TGTGCCACCAGCAGAGTGCGGGAGGGCCTGTACAATGAGCAGTTCTTC
D: TRBD2; V: TRBV2; size: .; J: TRBJ2-7; CDR3: CASSGVAGSDEQYF; DNA: TGTGCCAGCAGTGGGGTAGCGGGAAGCGACGAGCAGTACTTC
D: TRBD1; V: TRBV2; size: many; J: TRBJ2-7; CDR3: CASSERYTGDEQYF; DNA: TGTGCCAGCAGTGAAAGATACACAGGGGACGAGCAGTACTTC
D: .; V: TRBV19; size: few; J: TRBJ2-7; CDR3: CASSPKGGSTSYEQYF; DNA: TGTGCCAGTAGCCCTAAGGGGGGTTCGACTTCCTACGAGCAGTACTTC
D: TRBD2; V: TRBV7-9; size: .; J: TRBJ2-2; CDR3: CASSGREFIAGGRTGELFF; DNA: TGTGCCAGCAGCGGAAGGGAGTTTATAGCGGGAGGTCGGACCGGGGAGCTGTTTTTT
D: .; V: TRBV30; size: few; J: TRBJ1-6; CDR3: CACQSGINSPLHF; DNA: TGTGCCTGCCAAAGTGGGATCAATTCACCCCTCCACTTT
D: .; V: TRBV27; size: .; J: TRBJ1-4; CDR3: CASSLGVANEKLFF; DNA: TGTGCCAGCAGTTTAGGAGTGGCTAATGAAAAACTGTTTTTT
D: .; V: TRBV10-3; size: .; J: TRBJ2-7; CDR3: CAISGQILRGQYF; DNA: TGTGCCATCAGTGGACAGATCCTACGAGGGCAGTACTTC
D: TRBD2; V: TRBV11-2; size: many; J: TRBJ2-7; CDR3: CASSSPQRGREQYF; DNA: TGTGCCAGCAGCTCCCCTCAGCGGGGGAGGGAGCAGTACTTC
D: TRBD1; V: TRBV7-2; size: few; J: TRBJ2-7; CDR3: CASSLAAGQGYEQYF; DNA: TGTGCCAGCAGCTTAGCGGCGGGACAGGGCTACGAGCAGTACTTC
D: TRBD1; V: TRBV9; size: many; J: TRBJ1-1; CDR3: CASSPRDRPFEAFF; DNA: TGTGCCAGCAGCCCCCGGGACAGGCCATTTGAAGCTTTCTTT
D: .; V: TRBV28; size: few; J: TRBJ2-1; CDR3: CASSPVGNEQFF; DNA: TGTGCCAGCAGTCCCGTTGGCAATGAGCAGTTCTTC
D: TRBD1; V: TRBV7-3; size: .; J: TRBJ2-7; CDR3: CASSHAGGSYEQYF; DNA: TGTGCCAGCAGCCACGCAGGGGGCTCCTACGAGCAGTACTTC
D: TRBD1; V: TRBV2; size: few; J: TRBJ2-4; CDR3: CASSETRGQVRNIQYF; DNA: TGTGCCAGCAGTGAAACTAGGGGACAGGTTAGGAACATTCAGTACTTC
D: TRBD1; V: TRBV25-1; size: once; J: TRBJ2-7; CDR3: CASSEKGQGAYEQYF; DNA: TGTGCCAGCAGTGAAAAGGGGCAGGGGGCCTACGAGCAGTACTTC
D: TRBD2; V: TRBV6-6; size: many; J: TRBJ2-3; CDR3: CASSYTPGTSGGTQYF; DNA: TGTGCCAGCAGTTACACTCCTGGGACTAGCGGTGGTACGCAGTATTTT
D: TRBD2; V: TRBV20-1; size: many; J: TRBJ2-1; CDR3: CSARAGVGNEQFF; DNA: TGCAGTGCTAGGGCGGGAGTGGGCAATGAGCAGTTCTTC
D: .; V: TRBV6-2/TRBV6-3; size: few; J: TRBJ2-7; CDR3: CASTEGAGSVYEQYF; DNA: TGTGCCAGCACCGAAGGGGCAGGGTCGGTCTACGAGCAGTACTTC
D: .; V: TRBV7-2; size: many; J: TRBJ2-7; CDR3: CASSRTPGAYEQYF; DNA: TGTGCCAGCAGCCGGACCCCCGGGGCCTACGAGCAGTACTTC
D: .; V: TRBV3-1; size: many; J: TRBJ2-2; CDR3: CASSPSGLVGTGELFF; DNA: TGTGCCAGCAGCCCCTCAGGTTTGGTGGGCACCGGGGAGCTGTTTTTT
D: TRBD2; V: TRBV4-3; size: .; J: TRBJ2-1; CDR3: CASSQGTSGEWSSYNEQFF; DNA: TGCGCCAGCAGCCAAGGGACTAGCGGGGAGTGGAGCTCCTACAATGAGCAGTTCTTC
D: TRBD1; V: TRBV2; size: .; J: TRBJ2-3; CDR3: CASRGGQALTDTQYF; DNA: TGTGCCAGCAGGGGGGGACAGGCCCTCACAGATACGCAGTATTTT
D: .; V: TRBV29-1; size: .; J: TRBJ2-2; CDR3: CSVGGLRGELFF; DNA: TGCAGCGTTGGGGGCCTGAGGGGGGAGCTGTTTTTT
D: .; V: TRBV4-1; size: .; J: TRBJ2-3; CDR3: CASSQGSSSTDTQYF; DNA: TGCGCCAGCAGCCAAGGGTCTAGTTCTACAGATACGCAGTATTTT
D: .; V: TRBV4-1; size: .; J: TRBJ2-1; CDR3: CASSQEGWQNEQFF; DNA: TGCGCCAGCAGCCAAGAGGGCTGGCAGAATGAGCAGTTCTTC
D: .; V: TRBV27; size: many; J: TRBJ1-2; CDR3: CASSPGPRKRYTF; DNA: TGTGCCAGCAGTCCAGGACCGCGGAAACGCTACACCTTC
D: .; V: TRBV29-1; size: few; J: TRBJ2-4; CDR3: CSVVGSAAKNIQYF; DNA: TGCAGCGTTGTCGGTAGCGCGGCCAAAAACATTCAGTACTTC
D: .; V: TRBV14; size: .; J: TRBJ2-5; CDR3: CASSQASPWETQYF; DNA: TGTGCCAGCAGCCAGGCCAGCCCTTGGGAGACCCAGTACTTC
D: TRBD2; V: TRBV10-3; size: few; J: TRBJ2-1; CDR3: CAISDPGLAGDPGEQFF; DNA: TGTGCCATCAGTGACCCGGGACTAGCGGGAGACCCGGGGGAGCAGTTCTTC
D: TRBD2; V: TRBV20-1; size: .; J: TRBJ2-7; CDR3: CSAEDLAGPYEQYF; DNA: TGCAGTGCTGAGGATCTAGCGGGGCCCTACGAGCAGTACTTC
D: .; V: TRBV4-1; size: many; J: TRBJ2-7; CDR3: CASSQETGYEQYF; DNA: TGTGCCAGCAGCCAAGAAACCGGCTACGAGCAGTACTTC
D: .; V: TRBV19; size: few; J: TRBJ1-4; CDR3: CASSIDGRPAAGEKLFF; DNA: TGTGCCAGTAGTATAGATGGCCGGCCGGCCGCAGGGGAAAAACTGTTTTTT
D: .; V: TRBV5-5; size: few; J: TRBJ1-1; CDR3: CASSLGGGGPSFF; DNA: TGTGCCAGCAGCTTGGGTGGAGGGGGTCCATCTTTCTTT
D: TRBD1; V: TRBV30; size: many; J: TRBJ2-5; CDR3: CAWDRAVGTQYF; DNA: TGTGCCTGGGACAGGGCGGTTGGGACCCAGTACTTC
D: .; V: TRBV6-1; size: many; J: TRBJ1-5; CDR3: CASSDRGTNQPQHF; DNA: TGTGCCAGCAGTGATCGGGGTACGAATCAGCCCCAGCATTTT
D: .; V: TRBV19; size: few; J: TRBJ2-1; CDR3: CASSIGLPEQFF; DNA: TGTGCCAGTAGTATAGGACTCCCTGAGCAGTTCTTC
D: .; V: TRBV6-5; size: .; J: TRBJ2-3; CDR3: CASSYDLTDTQYF; DNA: TGTGCCAGCAGTTACGACCTCACAGATACGCAGTATTTT
D: TRBD2; V: TRBV28; size: few; J: TRBJ2-5; CDR3: CASITGGGRLEASGETQYF; DNA: TGTGCCAGCATCACCGGGGGGGGCCGACTGGAAGCATCGGGAGAGACCCAGTACTTC
D: .; V: TRBV24-1; size: .; J: TRBJ2-1; CDR3: CATSDPAISYYNEQFF; DNA: TGTGCCACCAGTGACCCAGCTATATCTTACTACAATGAGCAGTTCTTC
D: .; V: TRBV14; size: few; J: TRBJ2-2; CDR3: CASSQVRGTGELFF; DNA: TGTGCCAGCAGCCAAGTCCGGGGGACCGGGGAGCTGTTTTTT
D: .; V: TRBV29-1; size: few; J: TRBJ2-2; CDR3: CSVGGGVTGELFF; DNA: TGCAGCGTTGGAGGGGGTGTCACCGGGGAGCTGTTTTTT
D: TRBD1; V: TRBV7-8; size: many; J: TRBJ1-6; CDR3: CASSLGQSGPLHF; DNA: TGTGCCAGCAGCCTGGGACAGTCGGGACCCCTCCACTTT
D: .; V: TRBV4-3; size: .; J: TRBJ1-4; CDR3: CASSQDMAALRDEKLFF; DNA: TGCGCCAGCAGCCAAGATATGGCAGCGTTGCGGGATGAAAAACTGTTTTTT
D: .; V: TRBV7-9; size: many; J: TRBJ2-1; CDR3: CASSYSGIRNEQFF; DNA: TGTGCCAGCAGCTACAGTGGAATTAGGAATGAGCAGTTCTTC